What follows are 8 T cell receptor beta chains derived from one specimen sequenced in a study of CD8+ T cells in alopecia areata. Following RNA extraction, reverse transcription yielded cDNA that acted as the sequencing template. Profiling relied on immunoSEQ multiplex PCR, and the TCRdb table lists in-frame clones only, not all of them. The table includes approximately 89,000 clones, around 44% detected once. The sample consisted of CD4+ T cells sorted from blood. Every receptor here comes from a human donor with alopecia areata.

Only a few counts were recorded for this clone. The V call is TRBV19, the J call TRBJ2-1; D ambiguous. The germline CDR1 and CDR2 sequences are LNHDA and SQIVND (reference sequence). V was pared by 10 bases and J by 10 bases, with 5 bases between. The CDR3 contains 8 residues. The CDR3 bases are TGTGCCACTTTCGAGCAGTTCTTC. It yields the protein CATFEQFF.

The chain is built from TRBV30 and TRBJ2-3, with 7 bases identical to TRBD2. The V segment lost 1 base and the J segment 6 bases; nucleotides outside the gene matches: 1. CDR1 and CDR2 (germline): GTSNPN, SVGIG (reference sequence). This CDR3 has 12 amino acids. The chain's CDR3 is CAWSGSGDTQYF. The CDR3 coding sequence is TGTGCCTGGAGTGGTAGCGGGGATACGCAGTATTTT. The variable domain in full, completed from reference TRBV30 and TRBJ2-3, reads SQTIHQWPATLVQPVGSPLSLECTVEGTSNPNLYWYRQAAGRGLQLLFYSVGIGQISSEVPQNLSASRPQDRQFILSSKKLLLSDSGFYLCAWSGSGDTQYFGPGTRLTVL.

This clone was seen a few times. The chain carries TRBV29-1 and TRBJ2-5, with D hard to call. Germline V lookup: CDR1 SQVTM, CDR2 ANQGSEA. Deletions cut 6 bases from V and 1 base from J, with 9 bases between. This CDR3 is built from 12 residues. The CDR3 nucleotides read TGCAGCGTCGTCCGGGCCCAAGAGACCCAGTACTTC. Residues: CSVVRAQETQYF.

This clone has only a few counts. The rearrangement joins TRBV5-1 to TRBJ2-5, with unresolved D. The V gene lost 4 bases and the J gene lost 2 bases, with 12 bases spanning the gap. Germline V lookup: CDR1 SGHRS, CDR2 YFSETQ. The CDR3 extends over 14 amino acids. CDR3 protein: CASSPLGGQETQYF. CDR3 DNA sequence: TGCGCCAGCAGCCCCCTGGGCGGACAAGAGACCCAGTACTTC.

The chain is built from TRBV11-2 and TRBJ1-2; a weak D match, TRBD1 (5 bases). V gave up 0 bases and J gave up 3 bases, with 11 bases separating them. The CDR3 spans 15 residues. Per germline, CDR1 SGHAT and CDR2 FQNNGV. CDR3 residues: CASSLDGVRDYGYTF. In DNA, the CDR3 is TGTGCCAGCAGCTTAGATGGTGTCAGGGACTATGGCTACACCTTC.

V gene TRBV30 combines with J gene TRBJ2-2; D unclear. The germline V gene has CDR1 GTSNPN and CDR2 SVGIG (reference sequence). The ends were cut back, 1 base at V and 4 bases at J, with 7 bases in the middle. The CDR3 is 13 amino acids. CDR3 in amino acids: CAWSGRLTGELFF. CDR3 nucleotide sequence: TGTGCCTGGAGTGGACGCCTCACCGGGGAGCTGTTTTTT.

This rearrangement joins TRBV4-2 to TRBJ2-1; no clear D. This CDR3 comprises 12 residues. The V and J ends lost 5 bases and 10 bases respectively, with 12 bases between them. Germline assignment: CDR1 LGHNA and CDR2 YNFKEQ. CDR3 DNA: TGTGCCAGCAGCGGGCAGCTAGAGGAGCAGTTCTTC. It codes for CASSGQLEEQFF.

The chain is built from TRBV29-1 and TRBJ2-5; D is unclear. The CDR3 sequence is 13 residues long. Germline V gene sequence: CDR1 SQVTM, CDR2 ANQGSEA. Deletions cut 0 bases from V and 5 bases from J, with 10 bases between. The CDR3 DNA sequence: TGCAGCGTTGAAGAGACGGTTGGCGAGACCCAGTACTTC. Translated, it gives CSVEETVGETQYF.